Listed here is a single T cell receptor (beta chain). Its antigen is as yet unknown. This sample is part of a study of OX40 agonist ivuxolimab in advanced cancers. Study-wide results and caveats: With doses of 0.1 to 3.0 mg/kg, CD4+ and CD8+ blood T cells had undergone clonal expansion by week 6. Still undetermined is the antigen specificity of the expanded peripheral T cells.

Sequencing was performed with immunoSEQ multiplex PCR; in TCRdb, only in-frame clones are kept and a portion is missing. This sample has 100,000 or so clones, with under 95% found just once. This specimen was CD4+ or CD8+ T cells sorted from blood, taken in a trial of the OX40 agonist ivuxolimab. The TCR sequence derives from an adult with an advanced solid tumor such as melanoma, head and neck, liver or kidney cancer.

CDR3 region: CASSSRDWNTGELFF. CDR3 nucleotides: TGTGCCAGCAGCTCCCGGGACTGGAACACCGGGGAGCTGTTTTTT. The chain has TRBV7-9 and TRBJ2-2; TRBD2 might be the D (6 bases). Germline V gene lookup returns CDR1 SEHNR and CDR2 FQNEAQ (reference sequence). The CDR3 has 15 residues. Trimming pared 4 bases from V and 1 base from J, leaving 10 bases between.